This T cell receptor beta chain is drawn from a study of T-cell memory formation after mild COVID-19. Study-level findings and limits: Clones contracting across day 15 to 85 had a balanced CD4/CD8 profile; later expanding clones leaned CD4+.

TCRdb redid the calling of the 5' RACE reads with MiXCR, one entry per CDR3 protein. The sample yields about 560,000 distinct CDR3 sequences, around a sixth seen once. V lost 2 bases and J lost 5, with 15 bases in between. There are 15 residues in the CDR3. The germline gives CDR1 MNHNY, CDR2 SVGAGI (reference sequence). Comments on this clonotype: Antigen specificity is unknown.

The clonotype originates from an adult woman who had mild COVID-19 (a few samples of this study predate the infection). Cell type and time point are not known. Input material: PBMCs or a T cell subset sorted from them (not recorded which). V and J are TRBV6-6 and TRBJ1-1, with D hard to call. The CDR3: CASSYGPTGFTEAFF. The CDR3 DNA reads TGTGCCAGCAGTTACGGCCCAACGGGTTTTACTGAAGCTTTCTTT.